This T cell receptor (beta chain) was sequenced during a study of shared clonotypes between healthy human individuals (dated by TCRdb to the early 2020s). Looking at the study overall: The cohort comprised two women and three men aged 18 to 49 years. For each donor, three plates each were used for CD4 naive and CD4 memory, two plates were used for CD8 naive, and one plate was used for CD8 memory. To estimate repertoire size and how much clonotypes are shared between individuals, the study performed deep sequencing of blood TCR repertoires from a few healthy adults. Libraries were prepared and TCR repertoires were sequenced by different laboratories using diverse techniques, in order to increase sequencing depth and limit assay-specific biases. Leukapheresis yielded between about 0.9 and 9.5 billion PBMCs per donor.

Using the deep immunoSEQ assay, multiplex PCR amplified TCR CDR3 regions from genomic DNA. Extracted genomic DNA from each cell subset was spread evenly across all wells of several immunoSEQ 96-well plates, with each plate serving as a replicate. For sorted subsets, approximately 0.2 ug of genomic DNA, equivalent to 25,000 to 35,000 T cell genomes, went into each replicate PCR. The purified libraries were quantified using a Qubit 3.0 fluorometer, sized with a Bioanalyzer 2100, and then quantified again using the KAPA Library Quantification kit. Each immunoSEQ 96-well plate was sequenced on its own single-read 150-cycle Illumina NextSeq 550 flow cell. Per the authors' processing: Because only junctional sequences without quality scores were contained in the immunoSEQ output, filtering matching that applied to full-length reads could not be performed. Sequences were annotated with PyIR, a Python wrapper for IgBLAST v1.9, using IMGT germline references to assign V/J genes and CDR3. Reads were removed for weak V/J assignments (E-value above 1e-6), missing CDR3, stop codons, out-of-frame junctions, or ambiguous translated residues. A V3J clonotype was defined by an identical inferred V gene, J gene, and CDR3 amino acid sequence. To compute the percentage overlap between repertoires, the number of shared unique clonotypes was divided by the size of the smaller repertoire. Richness of each repertoire was evaluated using RTK rarefaction, the Chao1 estimator, and Recon v2.1 estimates of unobserved clonotypes. For all TCRbeta clonotypes obtained by the gDNA method from a few donors, generation probabilities were computed with OLGA. Here the immuneACCESS table is served through TCRdb, limited to in-frame sequences with V and J called. Missing clones are a known gap in these copies; in checked studies unresolved V genes cover under half, and the rest lacks a known reason. That table supplies the V and J calls and clone size; D and trimming were determined from the DNA. For this sample the table gives some 2 million clones, of which 90% to 95% were detected only once. The ten largest clones represent about 0.13% of the sample.

The CDR3 starts with the cysteine, ends with the phenylalanine, and has 15 residues. The sequence is cut down to CDR3 DNA, 45 bases in frame from base 1. Looking up the germline V gene (reference sequence) yields CDR1 SGHNT and CDR2 YYREEE. The junction shows trimming of 4 bases on V and 6 bases on J, plus 14 bases between the germline ends. Donors were healthy HIV-negative adults with no recently reported acute infections or vaccinations. All donors were Caucasian adults living in Nashville, Tennessee, USA. CD4+ T cells were enriched through magnetic negative selection, after which naive cells were positively selected on CD45RA and the remaining negative fraction served as the memory subset. Blood was collected by leukapheresis, and PBMCs were isolated by Ficoll-Histopaque density gradient centrifugation and then cryopreserved in liquid nitrogen vapor phase. Purity and quantity of every magnetically sorted T cell population were checked by analytical flow cytometry. From each sorted fraction, genomic DNA was isolated and quantified by UV absorbance on a Nanodrop 2000c.

In the case of this clone: Its antigen target is currently unknown. One base away there is no much larger clone; base qualities are not given.

The study at large found these results: Pairwise subsampling led to the expectation that sequencing depth would affect the degree of clonotype sharing among donors. Even with the large sequencing depth, rarefaction of the sorted-subset datasets indicated that sequencing was incomplete. Sampling was restricted to blood, and TCR repertoires in tissues likely differ from the TCR repertoires found in blood. Larger estimated clonotype richness was generally found for naive subsets than for memory subsets. Clonotypes shared by all four sorted-subset donors showed higher generation probabilities than non-shared clonotypes. Because the study included only a small number of donors, the genetic and exposure-history diversity represented was limited. When several donors were compared, the shared fraction of clonotypes was around 5% for naive CD4, 3.5% to 4% for naive CD8, 2% to 2.5% for memory CD4, and 0.4% for memory CD8.

The receptor's source is a man between 18 and 35 years old in good health. The V and J segments used are TRBV5-4 and TRBJ1-6; a weak D assignment points to TRBD1 (5 bases agree). Sequencing input: naive CD4+ T cells sorted from blood. The sample's cell subset or site label, in plain terms: CD45RA+ positively selected. The nucleotides are TGTGCCAGCAGCCCCGGGGGGAATCCTAATTCACCCCTCCACTTT. It translates as CASSPGGNPNSPLHF. With the rest looked up from the reference TRBV5-4 and TRBJ1-6 genes rather than sequenced, the full variable domain is ETGVTQSPTHLIKTRGQQVTLRCSSQSGHNTVSWYQQALGQGPQFIFQYYREEENGRGNFPPRFSGLQFPNYSSELNVNALELDDSALYLCASSPGGNPNSPLHFGNGTRLTVT.